The present entry profiles one T cell receptor beta chain with its context. No antigen is known for it. This specimen comes from a study of siplizumab effects on memory and regulatory T cells. Study findings and constraints: Assignment of a naive or memory phenotype failed for roughly 75-95% of the proliferating CD4+ or CD8+ clones.

Produced via immunoSEQ multiplex PCR; TCRdb's table is partial and in-frame only. The data contain some 87,000 clones, about nine tenths of them singletons. From germline, CDR1 is WSHSY and CDR2 SAAADI. This CDR3 spans 17 amino acids. Trimming cost V 3 bases and J 0 bases, with 17 bases left between them. The clonotype was recovered from a human donor in good health. The sample consisted of CD4+ T cells sorted from blood. The chain employs TRBV10-2 and TRBJ1-1; D uncertain. This CDR3 reads CASSEGSGIGLNTEAFF. In nucleotides, the CDR3 is TGCGCCAGCAGTGAAGGGTCGGGGATAGGTCTGAACACTGAAGCTTTCTTT.